The present TCR beta chain was sequenced within a study of OX40 agonist ivuxolimab in advanced cancers. V was trimmed by 4 bases and J by 4 bases, leaving 17 bases between them. This CDR3 has 16 amino acids. Germline-derived CDR1 and CDR2 are SGHTA and FQGNSA. Study-wide results and limits: Among the lowest levels of clonal expansion were found in partial responders at 0.1-3.0 mg/kg. At 0.1 to 3.0 mg/kg and by week 6, CD4+ and CD8+ T cells in the blood had expanded clonally. Fewer expanded clones were found on average in CD4+ than in CD8+ T cells.

A remark on this clone: The antigen is unknown.

Excluded were patients having autoimmune disease history or systemic immunosuppression. The assay was immunoSEQ multiplex PCR, and TCRdb's table has in-frame clones only and misses some. The sample shows tens of thousands of clones, approximately 80% of them seen only once. The source material was CD4+ or CD8+ T cells sorted from blood, sampled in a trial of the OX40 agonist ivuxolimab. The clonotype comes from an adult with an advanced solid tumor such as melanoma, head and neck, liver or kidney cancer. The chain is built from TRBV7-2 and TRBJ2-1; D remains ambiguous. CDR3: CASSSTDRTLYNEQFF. In DNA form, the CDR3 reads TGTGCCAGCAGCTCGACCGATCGGACCCTATACAATGAGCAGTTCTTC.